Each of the 16 T cell receptor beta chains below was sequenced from the same sample in a study of CD8 T cells in Susac syndrome. Roughly 0.5 to 1 ug RNA was reverse transcribed with random hexamers. TCRdb fed the immunoSEQ multiplex PCR reads into MiXCR, producing one record per CDR3 protein. The sample yields about 130,000 distinct CDR3 sequences, about 95% seen once. The sequenced sample was CD4+ T cells from PBMCs. The receptors were sampled from a human donor with multiple sclerosis.

The chain joins TRBV7-2 to TRBJ1-2; D is possibly TRBD1 (5 bases). Trimming left V 2 bases short and J 7 bases short, with 14 bases between. Germline CDR1 and CDR2: SGHTA and FQGNSA. The CDR3 runs to 14 residues. CDR3 bases: TGTGCCAGCAGCTTACTCTCCAGGGACGGTGGCTACACCTTC. Translating gives CASSLLSRDGGYTF.

This clonotype was detected a few times. This chain connects TRBV25-1 to TRBJ1-2; maybe TRBD1 (5 bases). The germline V gene encodes CDR1 MGHDK and CDR2 SYGVNS. This CDR3 has 15 amino acids. Trimming shortened V by 2 bases and J by 0 bases, and 10 bases separated the two germline ends. CDR3 region: CASSERGLANYGYTF. CDR3 DNA sequence: TGTGCCAGCAGTGAAAGGGGCCTAGCTAACTATGGCTACACCTTC.

The chain joins TRBV7-8 to TRBJ2-1; tentatively, D is TRBD2 (5 bases). Deletions cut 1 base from V and 0 bases from J, with 16 bases between. Germline assignment: CDR1 SGHVS and CDR2 FQNEAQ. This CDR3 is built from 18 residues. The CDR3 DNA reads TGTGCCAGCAGCTTAGGACGGAAAGGGAGAATCTCCTACAATGAGCAGTTCTTC. It translates to CASSLGRKGRISYNEQFF.

The chain carries TRBV4-2 and TRBJ1-2; D is possibly TRBD1 (5 bases). In germline, CDR1 is LGHNA, CDR2 YNFKEQ. The CDR3 runs 18 residues. V was cut by 0 bases and J by 4 bases, with 21 bases left in between. The CDR3 DNA reads TGTGCCAGCAGCCAAGAGCCGCCGGGACGGACCCTGAGCTATGGCTACACCTTC. This translates into CASSQEPPGRTLSYGYTF.

The V call is TRBV29-1, the J call TRBJ1-2, with D unresolved. The V end was cut by 0 bases, the J end by 4 bases, with 12 bases between. The CDR3 runs 14 residues. Germline V gives CDR1 SQVTM, CDR2 ANQGSEA. CDR3 sequence (DNA): TGCAGCGTTGAAGACAGATTTAGGAGCTATGGCTACACCTTC. It codes for CSVEDRFRSYGYTF.

V and J are TRBV9 and TRBJ2-2; 12 bases agree with TRBD2. This CDR3 is built from 16 residues. Trimming took 2 bases from V and 5 from J; bases not matched to a gene: 4. The germline V gene has CDR1 SGDLS and CDR2 YYNGEE. The CDR3 is CASSVTSGRETGELFF. CDR3 in DNA: TGTGCCAGCAGCGTGACTAGCGGGAGAGAAACCGGGGAGCTGTTTTTT.

The chain uses TRBV5-1 and TRBJ2-7; the match to TRBD2 covers 10 bases. The J segment lost 6 bases and the V segment lost 4 bases, leaving 13 bases of the junction unmatched. The germline CDR1 and CDR2 sequences are SGHRS and YFSETQ. CDR3 length: 16 residues. CDR3 amino acids: CASSRGSSGRSGEQYF. CDR3 nucleotide sequence: TGCGCCAGCAGCAGGGGTTCTAGCGGGAGATCGGGCGAGCAGTACTTC. The full variable domain, rest sourced from reference TRBV5-1 and TRBJ2-7, is KAGVTQTPRYLIKTRGQQVTLSCSPISGHRSVSWYQQTPGQGLQFLFEYFSETQRNKGNFPGRFSGRQFSNSRSEMNVSTLELGDSALYLCASSRGSSGRSGEQYFGPGTRLTVT.

This rearrangement joins TRBV19 to TRBJ2-6; perhaps TRBD1 as D (6 bases). V lost 4 bases and J lost 0, with 7 bases in between. Germline V gene lookup returns CDR1 LNHDA and CDR2 SQIVND (reference sequence). This CDR3 region has 15 residues. CDR3 nucleotide sequence: TGTGCCAGTAGTACGGACAGCTCTGGGGCCAACGTCCTGACTTTC. Translating it yields CASSTDSSGANVLTF.

The genes are TRBV20-1 and TRBJ2-1, with 9 bases aligning to TRBD2. Germline trimming cut 6 bases from V and 5 bases from J; bases unmatched to any gene: 11. CDR1 is DFQATT and CDR2 is SNEGSKA in the germline V gene (reference sequence). CDR3 length: 15 amino acids. CDR3 sequence reads: CSAPPLAGSHNEQFF. CDR3 in DNA: TGCAGTGCACCTCCTCTAGCGGGGAGCCACAATGAGCAGTTCTTC.

J is TRBJ1-1 and V is TRBV27; D perhaps matches TRBD1 (5 bases). CDR1 MNHEY and CDR2 SMNVEV come from the germline V gene (reference sequence). V was shortened by 4 bases and J by 6 bases, with 6 bases between the two germline ends. The CDR3 loop spans 11 amino acids. The CDR3 coding sequence is TGTGCCAGCAGTTGGGGGGCTGAAGCTTTCTTT. Its protein product is CASSWGAEAFF.

V is TRBV15 and J is TRBJ1-1, with D hard to call. Germline V gene lookup returns CDR1 LNHNV and CDR2 YYDKDF (reference sequence). The V end lost 5 bases, the J end lost 11 bases, and 12 bases lay between the germline ends. This CDR3 contains 11 residues. The CDR3: CATSASLKAFF. The CDR3 DNA reads TGTGCCACCAGCGCTTCCTTGAAGGCTTTCTTT.

This chain connects TRBV15 to TRBJ2-7; tentative D call: TRBD2 (5 bases). V lost 3 bases and J 0 bases, leaving 12 bases between the germline ends. CDR3 length equals 15 residues. CDR1 and CDR2 from the germline V gene are LNHNV and YYDKDF (reference sequence). The CDR3 sequence: CATSSPGSFSYEQYF. The CDR3 DNA sequence: TGTGCCACCAGCAGTCCGGGATCTTTCTCCTACGAGCAGTACTTC.

This clonotype is a singleton in its sample. The genes are TRBV18 and TRBJ2-3; 7 bases are a match to TRBD1. Germline V gives CDR1 KGHSH, CDR2 LQKENI. The J segment lost 3 bases and the V segment lost 5 bases, leaving 5 bases of the junction unmatched. The CDR3 is 14 amino acids. In nucleotides, the CDR3 is TGTGCCAGCTCAGGACAGGTCGGGACAGATACGCAGTATTTT. It codes for CASSGQVGTDTQYF.

The chain recombines TRBV30 with TRBJ1-1; 8 nucleotides align to TRBD1. Germline values: CDR1 GTSNPN, CDR2 SVGIG (reference sequence). The CDR3 spans 13 residues. The trim removed 8 bases at V and 3 bases at J, leaving 8 bases unmatched. CDR3 DNA sequence: TGTGCCCAAAACAGGGGGGGGGACACTGAAGCTTTCTTT. Residues: CAQNRGGDTEAFF.

This rearrangement joins TRBV29-1 to TRBJ1-1; TRBD1 is a possible D gene (6 bases). V gave up 7 bases and J gave up 3 bases, with 12 bases separating them. The CDR3 totals 12 residues. Per the germline V gene, CDR1 is SQVTM and CDR2 is ANQGSEA. In nucleotides, the CDR3 is TGCAGCGCAGGGGACGGGTACACTGAAGCTTTCTTT. This sequence encodes CSAGDGYTEAFF.

This clonotype was observed once. This chain links TRBV5-1 with TRBJ1-1; unclear D gene. Germline V gives CDR1 SGHRS, CDR2 YFSETQ. The V and J ends lost 4 bases and 0 bases respectively, with 13 bases between them. This CDR3 is built from 15 residues. As DNA, the CDR3 is TGCGCCAGCAGCCTGACTCGGATCATGAACACTGAAGCTTTCTTT. Residues: CASSLTRIMNTEAFF.